The clone carrying this TCR beta chain occurred a few times. The data were taken from a study of blood T cells in healthy people across ages. Through a sample-barcoded 5' primer and a J-beta primer mix, a second PCR was run for roughly 6 to 12 cycles. TCRdb analysed the 5' RACE reads with MiXCR anew, one entry per CDR3 protein. The sample includes 550,000 to 700,000 distinct CDR3 sequences, roughly 28% of them seen just once. Germline V CDR1 and CDR2: SGHTA, FQGNSA. The CDR3 contains 16 residues. Trimming removed 5 bases from V and 10 bases from J; junction bases left unmatched: 12. The receptor was derived from a woman aged 70 to 79 in good health. Sequenced: blood. This chain links TRBV7-2 with TRBJ1-4; 11 nucleotides align to TRBD1. The CDR3 loop is CASSQDGTGGRGKLFF. In nucleotides, the CDR3 is TGTGCCAGCAGCCAAGATGGGACAGGGGGTCGGGGAAAACTGTTTTTT.